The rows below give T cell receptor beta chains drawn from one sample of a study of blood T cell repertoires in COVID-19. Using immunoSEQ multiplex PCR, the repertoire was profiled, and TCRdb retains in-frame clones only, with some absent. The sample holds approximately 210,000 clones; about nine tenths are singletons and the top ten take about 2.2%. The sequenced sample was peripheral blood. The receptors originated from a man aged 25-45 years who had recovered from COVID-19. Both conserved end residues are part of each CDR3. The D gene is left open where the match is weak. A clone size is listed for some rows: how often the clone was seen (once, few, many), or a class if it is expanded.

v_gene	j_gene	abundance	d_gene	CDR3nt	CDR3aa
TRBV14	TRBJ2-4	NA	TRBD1	TGTGCCAGCAGCCAAGGGCAGGGGGTCTCCAAAAACATTCAGTACTTC	CASSQGQGVSKNIQYF
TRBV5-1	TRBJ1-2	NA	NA	TGCGCCAGCAGCTTGTATGTTGGGGACAACCGTATCGCCTTC	CASSLYVGDNRIAF
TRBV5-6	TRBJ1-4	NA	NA	TGTGCCAGCAGCTCAAGACACTCAACTAATGAAAAACTGTTTTTT	CASSSRHSTNEKLFF
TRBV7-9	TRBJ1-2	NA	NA	TGTGCCAGCAGCTTAGCGACGGTTCGGGGTTCTGGCTACACCTTC	CASSLATVRGSGYTF
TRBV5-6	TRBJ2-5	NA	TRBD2	TGTGCCAGCAGCTTAGGAACTAGCGGTGGGAGGGAGACCCAGTACTTC	CASSLGTSGGRETQYF
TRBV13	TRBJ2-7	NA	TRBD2	TGTGCCAGCAGCCCATCGGGGCTGCGGGGGAGGAGATACGAGCAGTACTTC	CASSPSGLRGRRYEQYF
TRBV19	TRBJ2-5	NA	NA	TGTGCCAGTAGTACGGCGGGGCGAACCAAAGAGACCCAGTACTTC	CASSTAGRTKETQYF
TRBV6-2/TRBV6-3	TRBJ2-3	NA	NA	TGTGCCAGCAGTTCAGCTAGGGGGGGGCCAGGGATTGCGTATTTT	CASSSARGGPGIAYF
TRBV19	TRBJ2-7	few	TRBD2	TGTGCCAGTAGCTTGAGCGGGGGAAGCTCCTACGAGCAGTACTTC	CASSLSGGSSYEQYF
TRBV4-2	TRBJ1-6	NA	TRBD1	TGTGCCAGCAGCCAAGAAGGGGGACAGGGCTACTTGAGGGGGGCCCTCCACTTT	CASSQEGGQGYLRGALHF
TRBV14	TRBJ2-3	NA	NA	TGTGCCAGCAGCCAAGCCACCAGGGGCGGCACAGATACGCAGTATTTT	CASSQATRGGTDTQYF
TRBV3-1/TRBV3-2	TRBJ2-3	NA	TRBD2	TGTGCCAGCAGTCTCACGGGGGGGGAGAGCACAGATACGCAGTATTTT	CASSLTGGESTDTQYF
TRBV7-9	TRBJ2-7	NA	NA	TGTGCCAGCAGCGTACTGACAGGAACCGGAGCCGTTGGTTGGTACTTC	CASSVLTGTGAVGWYF
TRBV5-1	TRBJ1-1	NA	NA	TGCGCCAGCAGCTTACAGGACAACACTGAAGCTTTCTTT	CASSLQDNTEAFF
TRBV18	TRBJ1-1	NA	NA	TGTGCCAGCTCACCTTTTTCCGTTATCAGGGAAAGCACTGAAGCTTTCTTT	CASSPFSVIRESTEAFF
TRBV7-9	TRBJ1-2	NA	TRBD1	TGTGCCAGCAGCTTCCTTACCGGGACAGGGGGGGCTAACTATGGCTACACCTTC	CASSFLTGTGGANYGYTF
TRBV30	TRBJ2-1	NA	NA	TGTGCCTGGGGGAGTAAACGGGGAAGTTACAATGAGCAGTTCTTC	CAWGSKRGSYNEQFF
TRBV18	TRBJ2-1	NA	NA	TGTGCCAGCTCTTCTGATAGCCATGAGCAGTTCTTC	CASSSDSHEQFF
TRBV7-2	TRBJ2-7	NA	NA	TGTGCCAGCAGCCAACGGAGGGTTCCTTACGAGCAGTACTTC	CASSQRRVPYEQYF
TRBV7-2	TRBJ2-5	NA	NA	TGTGCCAGCAGCTTAGCGCAGCAAGAGACCCAGTACTTC	CASSLAQQETQYF
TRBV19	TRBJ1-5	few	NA	TGTGCCAGTAGTATCACAGGGTACGGCAATCAGCCCCAGCATTTT	CASSITGYGNQPQHF
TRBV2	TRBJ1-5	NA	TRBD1	TGTGCCAGCACCCTTGACAGGGGGAGTCAGCCCCAGCATTTT	CASTLDRGSQPQHF
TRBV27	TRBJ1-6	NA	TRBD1	TGTGCCAGCACGGGACAGGGAAAACATGACTCACCCCTCCACTTT	CASTGQGKHDSPLHF
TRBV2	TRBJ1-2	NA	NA	TGTGCCAGCATTTCAGGGTCCAACTATGGCTACACCTTC	CASISGSNYGYTF
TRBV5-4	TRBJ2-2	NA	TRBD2	TGTGCCAGCAGCTCCGGGACTAGCGGGACGAACACCGGGGAGCTGTTTTTT	CASSSGTSGTNTGELFF
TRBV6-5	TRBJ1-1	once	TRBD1	TGTGCCAGCAGTACACAGGGGATTACTGAAGCTTTCTTT	CASSTQGITEAFF
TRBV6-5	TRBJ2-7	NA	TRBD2	TGTGCCAGCAGTTATTCCGCGGGGGGGCGATTCTACGAGCAGTACTTC	CASSYSAGGRFYEQYF
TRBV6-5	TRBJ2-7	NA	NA	TGTGCCAGCAGTACATCGCCCTTCCTTAGCTGGGAGCAGTACTTC	CASSTSPFLSWEQYF
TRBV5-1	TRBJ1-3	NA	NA	TGCGCCAGCAGCTTGGACGGGTCTGGAAACACCATATATTTT	CASSLDGSGNTIYF
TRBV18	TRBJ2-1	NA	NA	TGTGCCAGCTCACCACCCTCCAATGAGCAGTTCTTC	CASSPPSNEQFF
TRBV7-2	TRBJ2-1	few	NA	TGTGCCAGCAGCTTCTCGGGAGTCAATGAGCAGTTCTTC	CASSFSGVNEQFF
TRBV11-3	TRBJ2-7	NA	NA	TGTGCCAGCAGCTTCACAGGGAGCTCCTACGAGCAGTACTTC	CASSFTGSSYEQYF
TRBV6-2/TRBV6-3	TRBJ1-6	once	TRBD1	TGTGCCAGCAGTTTACCACAGGGGGCTGGCAATTCACCCCTCCACTTT	CASSLPQGAGNSPLHF
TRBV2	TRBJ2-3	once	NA	TGTGCCAGCAGTGAACCTAACCACGTTGTGAGGGAGCGGGCGGAAGCTTGGGATACGCAGTATTTT	CASSEPNHVVRERAEAWDTQYF
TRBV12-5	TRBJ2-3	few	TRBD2	TGTGCTAGTGGTTTGGAAACTAGCGGTGATACGCAGTATTTT	CASGLETSGDTQYF
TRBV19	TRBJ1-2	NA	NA	TGTGCCAGTAGCTCGAACAAGGGCAACAGGAACCCGAACTATGGCTACACCTTC	CASSSNKGNRNPNYGYTF
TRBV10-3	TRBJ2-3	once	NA	TGTGCCATCAGGGGAACAGGGTTAAACACAGATACGCAGTATTTT	CAIRGTGLNTDTQYF
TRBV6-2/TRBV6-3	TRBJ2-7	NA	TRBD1	TGTGCCAGCAGTTACTCCCCCACCCTCCCCGGACAGGATTACGAGCAGTACTTC	CASSYSPTLPGQDYEQYF
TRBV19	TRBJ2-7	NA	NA	TGTGCCAGTAGCAATGCGGGTACGCGGTACTTC	CASSNAGTRYF
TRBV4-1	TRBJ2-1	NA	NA	TGCGCCAGCAGCCAGGGGTACACCAGGGTTTATGAGCAGTTCTTC	CASSQGYTRVYEQFF
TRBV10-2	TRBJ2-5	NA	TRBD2	TGCGCCAGCAGCGTTACTAGCGGGGGGCAAGAGACCCAGTACTTC	CASSVTSGGQETQYF
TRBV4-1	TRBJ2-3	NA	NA	TGCGCCAGCAGCCAAGTCGACATGGGGGGAGTAAGCACAGATACGCAGTATTTT	CASSQVDMGGVSTDTQYF
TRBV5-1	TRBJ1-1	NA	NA	TGCGCCAGCAGCTTGGCGGCGCAGGGTGGTACTGAAGCTTTCTTT	CASSLAAQGGTEAFF
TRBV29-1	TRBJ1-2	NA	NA	TGCAGCGTGTTACCAGGGGACTATGGCTACACCTTC	CSVLPGDYGYTF